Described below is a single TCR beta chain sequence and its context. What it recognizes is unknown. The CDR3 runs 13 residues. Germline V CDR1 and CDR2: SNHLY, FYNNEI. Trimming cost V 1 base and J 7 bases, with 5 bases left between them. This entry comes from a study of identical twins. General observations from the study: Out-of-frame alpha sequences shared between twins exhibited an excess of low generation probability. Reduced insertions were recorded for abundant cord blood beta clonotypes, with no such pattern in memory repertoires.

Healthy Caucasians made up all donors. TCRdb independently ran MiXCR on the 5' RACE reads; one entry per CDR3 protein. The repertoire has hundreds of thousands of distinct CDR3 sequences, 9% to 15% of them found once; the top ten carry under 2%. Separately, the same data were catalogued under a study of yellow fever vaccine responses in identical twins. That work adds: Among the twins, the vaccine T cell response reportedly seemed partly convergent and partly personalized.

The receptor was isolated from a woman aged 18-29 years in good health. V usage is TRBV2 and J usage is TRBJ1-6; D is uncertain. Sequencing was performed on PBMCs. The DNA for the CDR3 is TGTGCCAGCAGTGAAGTCCAGAATTCACCCCTCCACTTT. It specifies CASSEVQNSPLHF. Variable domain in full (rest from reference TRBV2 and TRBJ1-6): EPEVTQTPSHQVTQMGQEVILRCVPISNHLYFYWYRQILGQKVEFLVSFYNNEISEKSEIFDDQFSVERPDGSNFTLKIRSTKLEDSAMYFCASSEVQNSPLHFGNGTRLTVT.